The 15 T cell receptor beta chains reported below all come from one sample, sequenced in a study of blood T cells in healthy people across ages. Sample-barcoded 5' priming and a J-beta primer mix drove a second PCR of about 6 to 12 cycles. TCRdb itself ran the 5' RACE reads through MiXCR, one entry per CDR3 protein. The sample holds fewer than 2,000,000 distinct CDR3 sequences, about two fifths seen once. The sequenced sample was blood. All receptors come from a human donor in good health.

This clonotype came up many times. The rearrangement joins TRBV29-1 to TRBJ2-1; 10 nucleotides match TRBD1. Trimming took 6 bases from V and 10 from J; bases not matched to a gene: 6. CDR3 length equals 12 residues. Germline V CDR1 and CDR2: SQVTM, ANQGSEA. CDR3 amino acids: CSVGTGDGEQFF. The CDR3 coding sequence is TGCAGCGTCGGGACAGGGGACGGCGAGCAGTTCTTC.

The chain combines TRBV28 with TRBJ1-1; D is unresolved. Germline V gives CDR1 MDHEN, CDR2 SYDVKM. V dropped 3 bases and J dropped 5 bases, with 13 bases sitting between them. This CDR3 is 14 amino acids long. The CDR3 reads CASSFSLAGTEAFF. The CDR3 DNA sequence: TGTGCCAGCAGTTTTTCACTTGCCGGGACTGAAGCTTTCTTT.

This clonotype was observed a few times. This chain connects TRBV3-1 to TRBJ1-4; a possible D gene is TRBD1 (5 bases). The germline CDR1 and CDR2 sequences are LGHDT and YNNKEL (reference sequence). The CDR3 spans 14 residues. The germline V and J ends were trimmed by 3 bases and 8 bases, with 13 bases remaining between them. DNA for the CDR3: TGTGCCAGCAGCCACGCTGGGGGGGAAGAAAAACTGTTTTTT. This encodes CASSHAGGEEKLFF.

This clonotype was counted many times. The chain combines TRBV4-3 with TRBJ2-1, with 8 bases that match TRBD1. The germline V gene has CDR1 LGHNA and CDR2 YSLEER. V lost 0 bases and J lost 1; bases outside the gene matches: 2. CDR3 size: 16 residues. The CDR3 DNA reads as TGCGCCAGCAGCCAAGATTGGGACAGGTCCTACAATGAGCAGTTCTTC. It codes for CASSQDWDRSYNEQFF.

This clonotype was detected a few times. The V gene is TRBV12-3 or TRBV12-4, the J gene TRBJ1-1, with D maybe TRBD1 (5 bases). CDR3 length: 16 amino acids. V lost 5 bases and J 6 bases, leaving 22 bases between the germline ends. CDR3 nucleotides: TGTGCCAGCAGTACCCCATTCAGGGAATTAAACCCTGAAGCTTTCTTT. This gives the protein CASSTPFRELNPEAFF.

The chain is built from TRBV29-1 and TRBJ1-5, with D unclear. Germline values: CDR1 SQVTM, CDR2 ANQGSEA. V dropped 4 bases and J dropped 0 bases, with 10 bases sitting between them. This CDR3 region has 14 residues. The CDR3 DNA is TGCAGCGTTGTAATGGCTAATAGCAATCAGCCCCAGCATTTT. Translating it yields CSVVMANSNQPQHF. Variable domain in full (rest from reference TRBV29-1 and TRBJ1-5): SAVISQKPSRDICQRGTSLTIQCQVDSQVTMMFWYRQQPGQSLTLIATANQGSEATYESGFVIDKFPISRPNLTFSTLTVSNMSPEDSSIYLCSVVMANSNQPQHFGDGTRLSIL.

This clonotype came up a few times. V is TRBV11-3 and J is TRBJ2-5; D is ambiguous. The CDR3 extends over 13 amino acids. Looked up from germline, CDR1 is SGHNT and CDR2 is YENEEA. Trimming stripped 5 bases from V and 2 bases from J, with 9 bases between. The chain's CDR3 is CASSNVVQETQYF. The CDR3 DNA reads as TGTGCCAGCAGCAACGTAGTACAAGAGACCCAGTACTTC.

The count of this clonotype is one. The J gene is TRBJ1-4, the V gene TRBV7-2; D is uncertain. The CDR3 runs 16 residues. V was pared by 7 bases and J by 0 bases, with 15 bases between. Germline V lookup: CDR1 SGHTA, CDR2 FQGNSA. The CDR3 DNA follows: TGTGCCAGCACCACTTATGTAGTAGCAACTAATGAAAAACTGTTTTTT. It codes for CASTTYVVATNEKLFF.

This clonotype turned up a few times. The chain carries TRBV7-2 and TRBJ2-5; no reliable D call. The end of the DNA fits TRBJ2-7 better, so the J call may be wrong. The CDR3 covers 13 residues. Per the germline V gene, CDR1 is SGHTA and CDR2 is FQGNSA. The CDR3 region has the DNA TGTGCCAGCAGCTTAATTCGGTCAGGCGAGCAGTACTTC. Its translation: CASSLIRSGEQYF.

The V call is TRBV7-9, the J call TRBJ2-3, with a weak D call TRBD1 (5 bases). The CDR3 has 19 amino acids. Deletions cut 5 bases from V and 1 base from J, with 25 bases between. The V gene's germline CDR1 is SEHNR and CDR2 FQNEAQ (reference sequence). The CDR3 DNA reads TGTGCCAGCAGCCAGCCGGACATTAAATCCATAAAGGGCACAGATACGCAGTATTTT. This gives the protein CASSQPDIKSIKGTDTQYF.

Details on this clonotype: A clone one base away is much larger, so this may be a read error. The chain combines TRBV5-1 with TRBJ1-4; TRBD1 is a possible D gene (6 bases). V was shortened by 3 bases and J by 8 bases, with 17 bases between the two germline ends. The CDR3 covers 15 residues. Germline V CDR1 and CDR2: SGHRS, YFSETQ. The CDR3 coding sequence is TGCGCCAGCAGCTATTCCGGGGCAGGGGAGGAAAAACTGTTTTTT. Its translation: CASSYSGAGEEKLFF.

The rearrangement joins TRBV7-2 to TRBJ1-1; D gene uncertain. V was shortened by 2 bases and J by 1 base, with 5 bases between the two germline ends. The CDR3 contains 13 residues. Germline assignment: CDR1 SGHTA and CDR2 FQGNSA. CDR3 sequence: CASSLKWNTEAFF. The CDR3, as DNA: TGTGCCAGCAGCTTAAAATGGAACACTGAAGCTTTCTTT.

In this sample, this clonotype turned up a few times. The rearrangement uses TRBV5-1 and TRBJ2-5; 8 nucleotides line up with TRBD1. This CDR3 region has 15 residues. J lost 0 bases, V lost 0 bases, and 1 base had no gene match. CDR1 SGHRS and CDR2 YFSETQ come from the germline V gene. CDR3 amino acids: CASSLGQGYQETQYF. The DNA of the CDR3 is TGCGCCAGCAGCTTGGGACAGGGGTACCAAGAGACCCAGTACTTC.

This clonotype was counted only a few times. At one boundary the junction diverges from the germline segment, which might be a read error. The chain couples TRBV29-1 to TRBJ1-2, with D uncertain. The CDR3 spans 14 residues. Germline assignment: CDR1 SQVTM and CDR2 ANQGSEA. DNA of the CDR3: TGCAGCGTTCGGCCCCTACTAGGGATCTATGGCTATACCTTC. This encodes CSVRPLLGIYGYTF.

About this clonotype: Because the CDR3 is missing its conserved closing phenylalanine or tryptophan, this is likely a read error. The V gene is TRBV5-5, the J gene TRBJ2-7; 8 bases align to TRBD2. The J segment lost 2 bases and the V segment lost 4 bases, leaving 8 bases of the junction unmatched. The CDR3 is made up of 15 amino acids. Germline V lookup: CDR1 SGHKS, CDR2 YYEKEE (reference sequence). In nucleotides, the CDR3 is TGTGCCAGCAGCGGACGCGGGGGGCCGACCTACGAGCAGTACTTA. Amino acid sequence: CASSGRGGPTYEQYL.